This T cell receptor beta chain originates from a study of shared clonotypes between healthy human individuals. Study in general: There were three CD4 naive, three CD4 memory, two CD8 naive and one CD8 memory plates per donor. Study observations and caveats: Naive subsets generally had larger estimated richness than memory subsets.

Of note for this clone: The target antigen is unknown.

The assay was carried out at the deep level. Repertoires were generated with immunoSEQ multiplex PCR, while TCRdb's copy carries only in-frame clones and drops some. This table has some 2 million clones, roughly 95% appearing once. Caucasian adults living in Nashville, Tennessee, provided all samples. Germline V CDR1 and CDR2: GTSNPN, SVGIG (reference sequence). The CDR3 length is 15 residues. V gave up 0 bases and J gave up 0 bases, with 9 bases separating them. The chain employs TRBV30 and TRBJ1-3, with unresolved D. Sequenced: naive CD4+ T cells sorted from blood. Subset given: CD45RA+ positively selected. This TCR was recovered from a young man in good health. CDR3 nucleotide sequence: TGTGCCTGGAGTGTAGGGTCTTTCTCTGGAAACACCATATATTTT. It is translated as CAWSVGSFSGNTIYF.